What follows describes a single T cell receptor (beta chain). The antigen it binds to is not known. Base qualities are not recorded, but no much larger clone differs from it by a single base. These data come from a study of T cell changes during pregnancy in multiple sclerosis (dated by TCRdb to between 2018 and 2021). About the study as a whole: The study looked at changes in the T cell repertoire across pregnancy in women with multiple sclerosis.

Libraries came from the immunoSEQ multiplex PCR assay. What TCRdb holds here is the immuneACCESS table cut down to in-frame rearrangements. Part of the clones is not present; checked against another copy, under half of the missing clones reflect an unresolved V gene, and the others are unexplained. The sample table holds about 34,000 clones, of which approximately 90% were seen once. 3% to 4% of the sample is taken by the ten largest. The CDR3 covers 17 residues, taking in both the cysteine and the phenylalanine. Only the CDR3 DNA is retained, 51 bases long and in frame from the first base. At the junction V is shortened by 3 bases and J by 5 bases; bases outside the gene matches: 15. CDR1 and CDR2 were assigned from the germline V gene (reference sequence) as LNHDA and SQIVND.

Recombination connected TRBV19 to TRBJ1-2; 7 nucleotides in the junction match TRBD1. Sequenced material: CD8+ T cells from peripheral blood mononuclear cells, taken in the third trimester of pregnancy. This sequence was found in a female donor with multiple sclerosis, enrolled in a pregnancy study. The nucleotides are TGTGCCAGTAGTATGGAGGTCGGCAGGGGGAGAAGGTATGGCTACACCTTC. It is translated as CASSMEVGRGRRYGYTF.